What follows is one T cell receptor (beta chain) and its context. Its target is unknown. Time point in this sample: recipient sample about 28 days before transplant, after cytoreduction. Profiling relied on immunoSEQ multiplex PCR, and the TCRdb table lists in-frame clones only, not all of them. This table has about 80,000 clones, about 96% appearing once. The data stem from a study of T cell clonotyping in hematopoietic cell transplantation. Broader study findings: Cells were unsorted, so CD4 and CD8 contributions were not separated. Recipient TCR diversity dropped after transplant; expanded clonotypes rose from day 30 to 180.

Specimen: peripheral blood mononuclear cells, collected before stem cell transplant. This receptor was taken from a woman between 50 and 59 years old with acute myeloid leukemia. Some clones in this sample may be carry-over from other donors' samples.

CDR3 amino acids: CASSLGLAGVPPSTDTQYF. CDR3 bases: TGTGCCAGCAGCTTAGGACTAGCGGGAGTCCCACCTAGCACAGATACGCAGTATTTT. V gene TRBV13 combines with J gene TRBJ2-3, with 11 nucleotides matching TRBD2. The germline gives CDR1 PRHDT, CDR2 FYEKMQ (reference sequence). This CDR3 has 19 amino acids. The V segment lost 0 bases and the J segment 0 bases; nucleotides outside the gene matches: 8.